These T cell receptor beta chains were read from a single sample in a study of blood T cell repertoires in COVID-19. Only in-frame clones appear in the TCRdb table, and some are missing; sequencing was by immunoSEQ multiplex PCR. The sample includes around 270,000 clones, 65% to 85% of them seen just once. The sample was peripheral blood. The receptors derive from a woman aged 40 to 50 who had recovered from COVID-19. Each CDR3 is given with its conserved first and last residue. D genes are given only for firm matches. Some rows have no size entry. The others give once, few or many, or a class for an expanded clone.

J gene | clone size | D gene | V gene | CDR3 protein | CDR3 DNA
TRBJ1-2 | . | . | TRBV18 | CASSPGTFGYTF | TGTGCCAGCTCACCTGGGACATTTGGCTACACCTTC
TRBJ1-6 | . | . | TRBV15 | CATSRDQDLPLHF | TGTGCCACCAGCAGAGATCAGGATCTACCCCTCCACTTT
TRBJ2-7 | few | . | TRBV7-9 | CASSLPLGEQYF | TGTGCCAGCAGCTTACCCCTCGGCGAGCAGTACTTC
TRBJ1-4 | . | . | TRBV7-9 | CASSPYRAATNEKLFF | TGTGCCAGCAGCCCCTACAGGGCTGCAACTAATGAAAAACTGTTTTTT
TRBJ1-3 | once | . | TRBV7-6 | CASSLGSTSGNTIYF | TGTGCCAGCAGCTTAGGGTCTACCTCTGGAAACACCATATATTTT
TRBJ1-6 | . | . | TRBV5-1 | CASSLGVRSSYNSPLHF | TGCGCCAGCAGCTTGGGGGTTAGGAGCTCCTATAATTCACCCCTCCACTTT
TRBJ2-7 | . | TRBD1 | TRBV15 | CATSRVRDRGYEQYF | TGTGCCACCAGCAGAGTACGGGACAGGGGATACGAGCAGTACTTC
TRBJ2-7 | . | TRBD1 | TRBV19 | CASKIQGAGEQYF | TGTGCCAGTAAAATACAGGGGGCCGGCGAGCAGTACTTC
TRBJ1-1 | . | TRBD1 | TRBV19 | CASQGQANEAFF | TGTGCCAGTCAAGGACAGGCAAATGAAGCTTTCTTT
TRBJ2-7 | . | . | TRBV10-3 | CAISETGNEQYF | TGTGCCATCAGTGAAACGGGGAACGAGCAGTACTTC
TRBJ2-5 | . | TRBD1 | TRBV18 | CASSTGQGGETQYF | TGTGCCAGCTCAACGGGACAGGGAGGAGAGACCCAGTACTTC
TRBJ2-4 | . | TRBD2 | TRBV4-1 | CASSQGTSGGRRNIQYF | TGCGCCAGCAGCCAAGGGACTAGCGGGGGCAGGAGAAACATTCAGTACTTC
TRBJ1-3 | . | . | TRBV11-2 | CASSLTGRGSGNTIYF | TGTGCCAGCAGCTTAACCGGTCGGGGGTCCGGAAACACCATATATTTT
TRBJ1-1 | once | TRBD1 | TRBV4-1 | CASSQAKGDRGRNTEAFF | TGCGCCAGCAGCCAAGCGAAGGGGGACAGGGGGCGGAACACTGAAGCTTTCTTT
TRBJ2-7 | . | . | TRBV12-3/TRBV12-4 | CASSLRTYEQYF | TGTGCCAGCAGCCTTAGAACCTACGAGCAGTACTTC
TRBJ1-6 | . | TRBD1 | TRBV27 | CASRNYRGLQSSYNSPLHF | TGTGCCAGCAGAAATTACAGGGGGCTACAAAGCTCCTATAATTCACCCCTCCACTTT
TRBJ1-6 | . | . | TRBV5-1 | CAPSLFRGGDSPLHF | TGCGCCCCCAGCTTGTTTAGGGGGGGGGATTCACCCCTCCACTTT
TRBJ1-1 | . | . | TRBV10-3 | CAITAGVNTEAFF | TGTGCCATCACAGCAGGGGTGAACACTGAAGCTTTCTTT
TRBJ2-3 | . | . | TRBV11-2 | CASSSGSSTDTQYF | TGTGCCAGCAGCTCCGGGTCGAGCACAGATACGCAGTATTTT
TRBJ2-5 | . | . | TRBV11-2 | CASSLVGPGETQYF | TGTGCCAGCAGCTTAGTGGGGCCTGGGGAGACCCAGTACTTC
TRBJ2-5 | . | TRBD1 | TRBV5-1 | CASSLARQGAIQETQYF | TGCGCCAGCAGCTTGGCCCGCCAGGGGGCAATCCAAGAGACCCAGTACTTC
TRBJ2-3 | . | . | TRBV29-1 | CSVESPRYTQYF | TGCAGCGTAGAATCCCCCAGATATACGCAGTATTTT
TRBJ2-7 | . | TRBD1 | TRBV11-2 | CASRSDRVSYEQYF | TGTGCCAGCAGATCAGACAGGGTTTCGTACGAGCAGTACTTC
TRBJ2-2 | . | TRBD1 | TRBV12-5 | CASGFQGAGELFF | TGTGCTAGTGGTTTCCAGGGGGCCGGGGAGCTGTTTTTT
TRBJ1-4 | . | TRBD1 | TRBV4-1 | CASSRQGTVNEKLFF | TGCGCCAGCAGCCGTCAGGGGACAGTGAATGAAAAACTGTTTTTT
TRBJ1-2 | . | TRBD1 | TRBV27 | CASSSTTGGVHYGYTF | TGTGCCAGCAGTTCTACGACAGGGGGAGTACACTATGGCTACACCTTC
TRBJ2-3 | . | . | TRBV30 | CAWAVSGSTDTQYF | TGTGCCTGGGCAGTGAGCGGCAGCACAGATACGCAGTATTTT
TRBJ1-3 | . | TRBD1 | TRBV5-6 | CASSRTGAALSSGNTIYF | TGTGCCAGCAGCCGGACAGGGGCCGCTTTGAGCTCTGGAAACACCATATATTTT
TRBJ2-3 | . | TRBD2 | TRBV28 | CASSLLVAGTSTDTQYF | TGTGCCAGCAGTTTATTAGTAGCGGGAACTAGCACAGATACGCAGTATTTT
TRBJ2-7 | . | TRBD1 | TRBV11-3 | CASSFVTGTSYEQYF | TGTGCCAGCAGCTTCGTGACAGGGACCTCCTACGAGCAGTACTTC
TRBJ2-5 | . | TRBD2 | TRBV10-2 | CASSATSGGLTQYF | TGCGCCAGCAGCGCGACTAGCGGGGGTTTGACCCAGTACTTC
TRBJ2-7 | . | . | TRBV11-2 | CASSLILGPGDHPYEQYF | TGTGCCAGCAGCTTAATTTTGGGCCCAGGGGACCACCCCTACGAGCAGTACTTC
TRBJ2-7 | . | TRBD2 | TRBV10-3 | CAISSPGLAGAEQYF | TGTGCCATAAGCTCGCCGGGACTAGCGGGGGCAGAGCAGTACTTC